The clone carrying this T cell receptor (beta chain) has just a few counts. What it binds is not known. The sample originates from a study of early T cells in non-severe SARS-CoV-2 infection. Attachment of unique molecular identifiers was made to individual cDNA molecules. A single record per CDR3 protein comes from TCRdb applying MiXCR to the 5' RACE reads. Of about 50,000 distinct CDR3 sequences listed, around a tenth are singletons. Broader study findings: Matches to VDJdb favored anti-spike CD8 responses and missed private and CD4 specificities.

Germline lookup yields CDR1 DFQATT and CDR2 SNEGSKA (reference sequence). V lost 3 bases and J lost 7, with 16 bases in between. This CDR3 is built from 14 residues. This receptor was taken from an adult who was a healthcare worker with PCR-confirmed SARS-CoV-2 infection or an uninfected control (not recorded which). The starting material was whole blood, obtained at baseline. The genes are TRBV20-1 and TRBJ2-1, with D perhaps TRBD1 or TRBD2 (5 bases each). The CDR3, as DNA: TGCAGTGCTAGGGCCGGGACCGCAGGTAATGAGCAGTTCTTC. It encodes CSARAGTAGNEQFF.